This note documents a single TCR beta chain sequence. V trimming: 4 bases; J trimming: 2 bases; junction bases outside the gene matches: 2. The CDR3 has 15 residues. CDR1 and CDR2 from the germline V gene are SGHRS and YFSETQ. This sample stems from a study of blood T cell repertoires in COVID-19. Looking at the study overall: COVID-19 samples collected from the United States, Italy and Spain covered acute and convalescent phases. T cells, B-cell-depleted T cells, or PBMCs provided the cDNA or gDNA that served as material.

Some clones are missing from TCRdb's copy, which holds only in-frame ones; the method was immunoSEQ multiplex PCR. The sample has 200,000 to 250,000 clones, about 85% seen once. The sample taken for sequencing was peripheral blood. The source is a woman aged 45-65 years with COVID-19, enrolled during active disease. The V gene is TRBV5-1, the J gene TRBJ1-3; 11 bases line up with TRBD1. CDR3 amino acids: CASSRDRGTGNTIYF. The CDR3 coding sequence is TGCGCCAGCAGCCGGGACAGGGGGACTGGAAACACCATATATTTT.